A single sample gave rise to the 32 T cell receptor beta chains below, sequenced in a study of regulatory T cells in long-lasting Graves disease. Noted time point: newly diagnosed GD, antithyroid drugs for less than 3 months. The TCR library was made from RNA that had been extracted from PBMCs in TRIzol. TCR beta libraries were built with iRepertoire HTBI primers and Arm-PCR of CDR3 regions. A single record per CDR3 protein comes from TCRdb applying MiXCR to the multiplex PCR reads. The sample holds approximately 540,000 distinct CDR3 sequences, 9.5% to 15% seen once. These same data were also listed under a study on T cells in Graves' hyperthyroidism and ophthalmopathy.

Specimen: peripheral blood mononuclear cells (PBMCs), collected at new diagnosis, from a patient treated with antithyroid drugs. These receptor sequences come from a woman in her twenties or thirties with Graves disease.

This rearrangement joins TRBV7-9 to TRBJ2-5, with TRBD2 matching over 15 bases. The CDR3 is 16 amino acids. Unmatched junction bases numbered 4, after V lost 6 bases and J lost 2 bases. The germline V gene has CDR1 SEHNR and CDR2 FQNEAQ (reference sequence). The CDR3 DNA follows: TGTGCCAGCAGACAGGGACTAGCGGGAGGTCAAGAGACCCAGTACTTC. Amino acids: CASRQGLAGGQETQYF.

The rearrangement links TRBV24-1 to TRBJ2-5, with TRBD2 matching over 7 bases. After removal of 0 bases from V and 5 bases from J, the junction contained 5 bases not matched to a gene. Germline CDR1 and CDR2: KGHDR and SFDVKD. This CDR3 contains 15 residues. CDR3 in DNA: TGTGCCACCAGTGATTTGCTCGGGGGGTCGGAGACCCAGTACTTC. This gives the protein CATSDLLGGSETQYF.

The rearrangement uses TRBV5-5 and TRBJ1-1; D gene unclear. Germline loops: CDR1 SGHKS, CDR2 YYEKEE (reference sequence). The V end was cut by 2 bases, the J end by 6 bases, with 17 bases between. The CDR3 has 15 residues. The CDR3: CASSFDALVGAEAFF. The CDR3 DNA sequence: TGTGCCAGCAGCTTTGACGCCTTGGTGGGTGCTGAAGCTTTCTTT.

Only a few counts were recorded for this clonotype. The genes are TRBV19 and TRBJ2-1; 11 bases are a match to TRBD2. The CDR3 totals 17 residues. The germline V gene encodes CDR1 LNHDA and CDR2 SQIVND (reference sequence). Losses at the gene ends were 3 bases for V and 4 bases for J; bases not matched to a gene: 8. CDR3: CASSILGSSGGYNEQFF. As DNA, the CDR3 is TGTGCCAGTAGTATTCTCGGCTCTAGCGGGGGGTACAATGAGCAGTTCTTC.

This clonotype was recorded a few times. The rearrangement links TRBV18 to TRBJ1-1; maybe TRBD1 (5 bases). This CDR3 spans 16 amino acids. The V and J ends lost 1 base and 3 bases respectively, with 15 bases between them. Germline-derived CDR1 and CDR2 are KGHSH and LQKENI. In DNA form, the CDR3 reads TGTGCCAGCTCACCACGTTATGGGGCCTCAGACACTGAAGCTTTCTTT. Translation gives CASSPRYGASDTEAFF.

About this clonotype itself: A much larger clone lies one base from this, so it may be a read error. V usage is TRBV24-1 and J usage is TRBJ1-5, with a weak D call TRBD1 (5 bases). CDR1 KGHDR and CDR2 SFDVKD come from the germline V gene. The V end lost 5 bases, the J end lost 6 bases, and 7 bases lay between the germline ends. This CDR3 has 12 amino acids. CDR3 sequence (DNA): TGTGCCACCAGTGGGGGGGGTCAGCCCCAGCATTTT. It encodes CATSGGGQPQHF.

This clonotype was observed many times. This chain connects TRBV3-1 to TRBJ1-2, with a possible D match to TRBD1 (5 bases). This CDR3 region has 17 residues. Per germline, CDR1 LGHDT and CDR2 YNNKEL (reference sequence). V shed 1 base and J shed 0 bases, with 15 bases lying between them. The CDR3 sequence is CASSQGWGYRSNYGYTF. CDR3 DNA sequence: TGTGCCAGCAGCCAAGGATGGGGATACAGGTCTAACTATGGCTACACCTTC.

This clonotype has a handful of counts. The chain couples TRBV28 to TRBJ2-7; no reliable D call. The germline V gene encodes CDR1 MDHEN and CDR2 SYDVKM. The CDR3 spans 12 residues. The germline V and J ends were trimmed by 6 bases and 2 bases, with 8 bases remaining between them. The chain's CDR3 is CASSPNAYEQYF. The CDR3 nucleotides read TGTGCCAGCAGCCCCAACGCCTACGAGCAGTACTTC. Filled out from reference TRBV28 and TRBJ2-7, the complete variable domain reads DVKVTQSSRYLVKRTGEKVFLECVQDMDHENMFWYRQDPGLGLRLIYFSYDVKMKEKGDIPEGYSVSREKKERFSLILESASTNQTSMYLCASSPNAYEQYFGPGTRLTVT.

The chain has TRBV9 and TRBJ2-4; tentative D call: TRBD1 (6 bases). V was clipped by 3 bases and J by 6 bases, with 16 bases between them. CDR3 length equals 15 residues. The germline V gene encodes CDR1 SGDLS and CDR2 YYNGEE. The CDR3, as DNA: TGTGCCAGCAGCGGAATACCGGGACAATCAAACATTCAGTACTTC. Translating it yields CASSGIPGQSNIQYF.

This clonotype has a count of ten or more. The CDR3 DNA sequence: TGTGCCAGCAGTGAAGGGGACAGAAGACATGGCTACACCTTC. Amino acid sequence: CASSEGDRRHGYTF. The chain is built from TRBV2 and TRBJ1-2; 7 bases are a match to TRBD1. Germline V lookup: CDR1 SNHLY, CDR2 FYNNEI. V lost 1 base to trimming and J lost 6 bases; unmatched junction nucleotides: 5. The CDR3 runs 14 residues.

The table lists this clonotype with many counts. The chain carries TRBV30 and TRBJ1-1; D might be TRBD1 (5 bases). CDR1 is GTSNPN, CDR2 SVGIG, per germline (reference sequence). V lost 0 bases and J lost 12, with 14 bases in between. This CDR3 spans 12 amino acids. CDR3 sequence: CAWSVEFRTPFF. DNA of the CDR3: TGTGCCTGGAGTGTAGAGTTCAGGACACCTTTCTTT.

This clonotype was seen many times. The V gene is TRBV11-1, the J gene TRBJ2-1; 8 bases match TRBD2. V lost 0 bases to trimming and J lost 6 bases; unmatched junction nucleotides: 13. CDR1 is SGHAT and CDR2 is FQDESV in the germline V gene (reference sequence). The CDR3 length is 18 residues. CDR3 sequence (DNA): TGTGCCAGCAGCTTAGCAGGACTAGCTCCGAAAAGCTCCAATGAGCAGTTCTTC. Encoded protein: CASSLAGLAPKSSNEQFF.

This clonotype was seen a few times. CDR3 protein: CASSIGQTNEKLFF. The CDR3 DNA follows: TGTGCCAGTAGTATCGGACAGACTAATGAAAAACTGTTTTTT. V usage is TRBV19 and J usage is TRBJ1-4, with D possibly being TRBD1 (6 bases). The V gene lost 3 bases and the J gene lost 2 bases, with 7 bases spanning the gap. Looked up from germline, CDR1 is LNHDA and CDR2 is SQIVND (reference sequence). The CDR3 is made up of 14 amino acids.

This clonotype was recorded a few times. V and J are TRBV6-5 and TRBJ2-1; unclear D gene. The CDR3 covers 13 residues. Between the trimmed V and J ends, which lost 0 bases and 8 bases, there was a span of 8 bases. Germline-derived CDR1 and CDR2 are MNHEY and SVGAGI. The CDR3: CASSYSMFDEQFF. Written as DNA, the CDR3 is TGTGCCAGCAGTTACTCAATGTTCGATGAGCAGTTCTTC.

As to this clonotype: A far larger clone is just one base off, so this is likely a read error. CDR3 amino acids: CASSNRDGYEQYF. Here the CDR3 DNA reads TGTGCCAGCAGTAACAGGGACGGCTACGAGCAGTACTTC. The chain joins TRBV3-1 to TRBJ2-7; possible D gene TRBD1, 6 bases. V was shortened by 6 bases and J by 3 bases, with 12 bases between the two germline ends. Looked up from germline, CDR1 is LGHDT and CDR2 is YNNKEL (reference sequence). This CDR3 is built from 13 residues.

At least ten counts were recorded for this clonotype. This rearrangement joins TRBV20-1 to TRBJ1-2; D not certain. The germline CDR1 and CDR2 sequences are DFQATT and SNEGSKA (reference sequence). V lost 0 bases and J 1 base, leaving 12 bases between the germline ends. The CDR3 covers 15 residues. The CDR3 loop reads CSARDTRHRNYGYTF. The CDR3 DNA follows: TGCAGTGCTAGAGATACCCGGCACCGTAACTATGGCTACACCTTC.

V is TRBV15 and J is TRBJ2-2, with D possibly being TRBD2 (5 bases). V lost 0 bases and J 2 bases, leaving 10 bases between the germline ends. The germline CDR1 and CDR2 sequences are LNHNV and YYDKDF (reference sequence). The CDR3 contains 16 residues. The DNA of the CDR3 is TGTGCCACCAGCAGAGAAATCGGAGGAAACACCGGGGAGCTGTTTTTT. As protein: CATSREIGGNTGELFF.

To note about this clonotype: This may come from a read error, since a much larger clone is one base off. V is TRBV7-3 and J is TRBJ2-3; TRBD1 is a possible D gene (6 bases). Trimming stripped 5 bases from V and 4 bases from J, with 16 bases between. Germline values: CDR1 SGHTA, CDR2 FQGTGA. CDR3 size: 15 residues. CDR3 DNA sequence: TGTGCCAGCAGCGACGACAGGTATTACGCAGATACGCAGTATTTT. Translation gives CASSDDRYYADTQYF.

This clonotype came up many times. V and J are TRBV7-8 and TRBJ2-3; D not certain. The CDR3 extends over 14 amino acids. V lost 1 base, J lost 1 base, and 6 bases lay in between. Germline values: CDR1 SGHVS, CDR2 FQNEAQ. CDR3 amino acids: CASSLGTGTDTQYF. CDR3 in DNA: TGTGCCAGCAGCTTAGGGACGGGCACAGATACGCAGTATTTT.

V and J are TRBV7-9 and TRBJ1-2, with D unresolved. This CDR3 spans 14 amino acids. V was clipped by 4 bases and J by 4 bases, with 13 bases between them. Germline CDR1 is SEHNR and CDR2 is FQNEAQ (reference sequence). The CDR3 loop reads CASSSLRRGYGYTF. The CDR3 DNA follows: TGTGCCAGCAGCTCTCTACGGCGTGGCTATGGCTACACCTTC.

As concerns this clonotype: Since a much larger clone is just one base distant, this may be a read error. It is likely a read error, because the conserved phenylalanine at the end of the CDR3 is missing. The genes are TRBV6-1 and TRBJ1-1, with D hard to call. Trimming shortened V by 6 bases and J by 1 base, and 12 bases separated the two germline ends. The germline CDR1 and CDR2 sequences are MNHNS and SASEGT. CDR3 size: 14 residues. This chain's CDR3 is CASSSPSTNTEAFS. CDR3 nucleotide sequence: TGTGCCAGCAGCTCCCCGAGTACGAACACTGAAGCTTTCTCT.

This clonotype showed up many times. This rearrangement joins TRBV11-2 to TRBJ1-2; possible D gene TRBD1, 5 bases. CDR3 size: 14 residues. Germline loops: CDR1 SGHAT, CDR2 FQNNGV. The germline V and J ends were trimmed by 4 bases and 4 bases, with 13 bases remaining between them. In DNA, the CDR3 is TGTGCCAGCAGCTCCCTCGACAGCCCCTATGGCTACACCTTC. It encodes CASSSLDSPYGYTF.

This clonotype was picked up many times. This rearrangement joins TRBV12-3 or TRBV12-4 to TRBJ1-2; D not resolved. V was shortened by 3 bases and J by 6 bases, with 17 bases between the two germline ends. The CDR3 is made up of 15 amino acids. The CDR3 reads CASSLAPPGFNGYTF. Here the CDR3 DNA reads TGTGCCAGCAGTTTGGCCCCTCCGGGGTTTAATGGCTACACCTTC.

In its sample, this clonotype was seen many times. The chain links TRBV19 to TRBJ1-4; D unclear. The CDR3 extends over 15 amino acids. V dropped 6 bases and J dropped 4 bases, with 15 bases sitting between them. Germline values: CDR1 LNHDA, CDR2 SQIVND (reference sequence). As DNA, the CDR3 is TGTGCCAGTAGCACCACTCAAGGGTTTAATGAAAAACTGTTTTTT. This gives the protein CASSTTQGFNEKLFF. The full variable domain, rest sourced from reference TRBV19 and TRBJ1-4, is DGGITQSPKYLFRKEGQNVTLSCEQNLNHDAMYWYRQDPGQGLRLIYYSQIVNDFQKGDIAEGYSVSREKKESFPLTVTSAQKNPTAFYLCASSTTQGFNEKLFFGSGTQLSVL.

This clonotype has ten or more counts. The CDR3 is CASSLAGQGSSYEQYF. The CDR3 bases are TGTGCCAGCAGCTTAGCAGGACAGGGTAGCTCCTACGAGCAGTACTTC. This sequence joins TRBV11-1 and TRBJ2-7; 8 nucleotides align to TRBD1. Germline V lookup: CDR1 SGHAT, CDR2 FQDESV (reference sequence). The CDR3 length is 16 residues. J lost 0 bases, V lost 0 bases, and 4 bases had no gene match.

The sample holds many counts of this clonotype. This sequence joins TRBV27 and TRBJ1-1; D is perhaps TRBD1 (5 bases). This CDR3 contains 13 residues. The germline gives CDR1 MNHEY, CDR2 SMNVEV (reference sequence). Trimming left V 8 bases short and J 0 bases short, with 10 bases between. Here the CDR3 DNA reads TGTGCCAGCGCGTGGGGCATGAACACTGAAGCTTTCTTT. It translates to CASAWGMNTEAFF.

This clonotype was picked up many times. Here the CDR3 DNA reads TGTGCCAGCAGCGTAGAGGAGGGGTTGATAGGGAAACCGAACACCATATATTTT. It encodes CASSVEEGLIGKPNTIYF. This chain links TRBV9 with TRBJ1-3; tentative D call: TRBD1 (5 bases). Per germline, CDR1 SGDLS and CDR2 YYNGEE. There are 18 residues in the CDR3. V lost 0 bases, J lost 7 bases, and 23 bases lay in between. Together with reference TRBV9 and TRBJ1-3, the CDR3 gives the full variable domain: DSGVTQTPKHLITATGQRVTLRCSPRSGDLSVYWYQQSLDQGLQFLIQYYNGEERAKGNILERFSAQQFPDLHSELNLSSLELGDSALYFCASSVEEGLIGKPNTIYFGEGSWLTVV.

In its sample, this clonotype was seen many times. CDR3 DNA sequence: TGCAGTGTACTGATAGGGGGCGATACTGAAGCTTTCTTT. Amino acids: CSVLIGGDTEAFF. The chain combines TRBV20-1 with TRBJ1-1, with 7 bases fitting TRBD1. Germline V CDR1 and CDR2: DFQATT, SNEGSKA (reference sequence). The CDR3 has 13 residues. V lost 7 bases, J lost 5 bases, and 10 bases stayed unmatched.

The rearrangement joins TRBV5-1 to TRBJ2-7; D not resolved. V was shortened by 0 bases and J by 5 bases, with 9 bases between the two germline ends. CDR1 and CDR2 from the germline V gene are SGHRS and YFSETQ. The CDR3 has 13 amino acids. The CDR3 protein is CASSLAQIDEQYF. In nucleotides, the CDR3 is TGCGCCAGCAGCTTGGCACAGATCGACGAGCAGTACTTC.

This clonotype was picked up many times. This chain uses TRBV30 with TRBJ1-2; D call uncertain. This CDR3 spans 12 amino acids. Germline V gene data show CDR1 as GTSNPN and CDR2 as SVGIG (reference sequence). The V and J ends lost 4 bases and 7 bases respectively, with 13 bases between them. Here the CDR3 DNA reads TGTGCCTGGACGATGGAGGCGGGTGGCTACACCTTC. This translates into CAWTMEAGGYTF.

This clonotype was seen at least ten times. Here the CDR3 DNA reads TGTGCCAGCAGCCTAGCGGGAGTGGCATACGAGCAGTACTTC. It yields the protein CASSLAGVAYEQYF. V gene TRBV27 combines with J gene TRBJ2-7, with 10 bases fitting TRBD2. With 6 bases clipped from V and 4 bases from J, the junction kept 6 bases outside the gene matches. CDR1 and CDR2 (germline): MNHEY, SMNVEV (reference sequence). The CDR3 is 14 amino acids.

The count of this clonotype is one. This chain uses TRBV28 with TRBJ2-5; TRBD1 matches at 8 bases. Trimming cost V 6 bases and J 2 bases; bases outside gene matches: 8. CDR1 is MDHEN and CDR2 is SYDVKM in the germline V gene. The CDR3 has 15 residues. The CDR3, as DNA: TGTGCCAGCAGCCCCGGGACAGGTCGACAAGAGACCCAGTACTTC. The encoded protein is CASSPGTGRQETQYF.